Below are 10 T cell receptor beta chains sequenced from a single sample in a study of OX40 agonist ivuxolimab in advanced cancers. This table comes from immunoSEQ multiplex PCR, and its TCRdb copy is limited to in-frame clones, with some not included. The repertoire consists of roughly 32,000 clones, with roughly 85% occurring once and the leading ten covering 2% to 3%. Sequenced material: CD4+ or CD8+ T cells sorted from blood, taken in a trial of the OX40 agonist ivuxolimab. The receptors were gathered from an adult with an advanced solid tumor such as melanoma, head and neck, liver or kidney cancer.

The chain is built from TRBV5-4 and TRBJ1-5; 7 bases align to TRBD1. CDR3 length: 15 residues. Trimming at V came to 0 bases and at J to 3 bases, leaving 3 bases not matched to a gene. The germline V gene has CDR1 SGHNT and CDR2 YYREEE (reference sequence). CDR3 region: CASSLGGQTNQPQHF. In nucleotides, the CDR3 is TGTGCCAGCAGCTTGGGGGGACAGACCAATCAGCCCCAGCATTTT.

The chain has TRBV29-1 and TRBJ2-2; no definite D call. CDR1 is SQVTM and CDR2 is ANQGSEA in the germline V gene. The V gene lost 4 bases and the J gene lost 5 bases, with 14 bases spanning the gap. This CDR3 spans 14 amino acids. The CDR3 region is CSVGEPGSTGELFF. The CDR3 region has the DNA TGCAGCGTTGGGGAACCGGGTTCAACCGGGGAGCTGTTTTTT.

This clone turned up a few times. The V and J genes are TRBV30 and TRBJ1-1; no clear D gene. CDR3 length: 12 residues. Trimming pared 3 bases from V and 3 bases from J, leaving 8 bases between. The germline V gene has CDR1 GTSNPN and CDR2 SVGIG (reference sequence). CDR3 sequence reads: CAWRESYTEAFF. The CDR3 coding sequence is TGTGCCTGGAGGGAATCATACACTGAAGCTTTCTTT.

The chain uses TRBV11-2 and TRBJ2-7; D possibly uses TRBD1 or TRBD2 (6 bases each). The CDR3 is 15 amino acids. V was cut by 0 bases and J by 6 bases, with 15 bases left in between. Germline V lookup: CDR1 SGHAT, CDR2 FQNNGV. The CDR3 sequence: CASSLEGGATAEQYF. The CDR3 DNA is TGTGCCAGCAGCTTAGAGGGGGGCGCCACCGCCGAGCAGTACTTC.

This clone was counted between two and nine times. This CDR3 reads CASSSRQGGNSPLHF. In DNA, the CDR3 is TGTGCCAGCAGCTCGCGACAGGGGGGGAATTCACCCCTCCACTTT. The V and J genes are TRBV7-9 and TRBJ1-6; TRBD1 matches at 9 bases. Germline V lookup: CDR1 SEHNR, CDR2 FQNEAQ (reference sequence). V trimming: 4 bases; J trimming: 7 bases; junction bases outside the gene matches: 5. CDR3 length equals 15 residues.

V usage is TRBV7-2 and J usage is TRBJ1-5; D is unclear. This CDR3 region has 15 residues. The V gene's germline CDR1 is SGHTA and CDR2 FQGNSA. The V end lost 5 bases, the J end lost 1 base, and 12 bases lay between the germline ends. CDR3 DNA: TGTGCCAGCAGCCGTACGGGCAGAAGCAATCAGCCCCAGCATTTT. Its translation: CASSRTGRSNQPQHF.

This clone is a singleton in its sample. The chain combines TRBV27 with TRBJ2-1; 7 bases map to TRBD1. Germline V gene sequence: CDR1 MNHEY, CDR2 SMNVEV (reference sequence). V shed 9 bases and J 4 bases; nucleotides not matched to a gene: 9. This CDR3 is 14 amino acids long. The CDR3 loop is CASSRDRLYNEQFF. CDR3 bases: TGTGCCAGTTCCCGGGACAGACTATACAATGAGCAGTTCTTC.

The V call is TRBV7-2, the J call TRBJ1-1; a possible D gene is TRBD1 (6 bases). The V gene lost 4 bases and the J gene lost 4 bases, with 13 bases spanning the gap. The germline V gene encodes CDR1 SGHTA and CDR2 FQGNSA. This CDR3 is 14 amino acids long. CDR3 sequence: CASSSVRGGTEAFF. CDR3 sequence (DNA): TGTGCCAGCAGCTCTGTCAGAGGGGGCACTGAAGCTTTCTTT.

This clone ranks as medium-sized. CDR3 in amino acids: CASSRPSSYNEQFF. The CDR3 nucleotides read TGTGCCAGCAGTCGCCCAAGCTCCTACAATGAGCAGTTCTTC. The chain has TRBV27 and TRBJ2-1; D gene unclear. The V gene lost 5 bases and the J gene lost 0 bases, with 8 bases spanning the gap. Germline CDR1 MNHEY, CDR2 SMNVEV (reference sequence). There are 14 residues in the CDR3.

This chain links TRBV9 with TRBJ1-3; no firm D call. CDR3 length equals 16 residues. V was pared by 0 bases and J by 0 bases, with 10 bases between. The germline gives CDR1 SGDLS, CDR2 YYNGEE. CDR3 nucleotides: TGTGCCAGCAGCGTAGCCGGCCGCAACTCTGGAAACACCATATATTTT. Its translation: CASSVAGRNSGNTIYF.